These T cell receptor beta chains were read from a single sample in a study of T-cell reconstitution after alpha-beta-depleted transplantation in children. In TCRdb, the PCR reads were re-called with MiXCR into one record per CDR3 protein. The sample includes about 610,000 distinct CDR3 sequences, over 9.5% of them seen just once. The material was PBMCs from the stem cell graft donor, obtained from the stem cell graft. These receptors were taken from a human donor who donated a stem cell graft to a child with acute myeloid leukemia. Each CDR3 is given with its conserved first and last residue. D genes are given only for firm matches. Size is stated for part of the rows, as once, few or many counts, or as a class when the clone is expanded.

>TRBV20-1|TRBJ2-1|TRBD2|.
TGCAGTGCTAGAGGGGGGACTAGCGGTCCTAGCTCCTACAATGAGCAGTTCTTC
CSARGGTSGPSSYNEQFF
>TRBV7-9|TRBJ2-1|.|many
TGTGCCAGCAGCTTTACCGGTCTAGCGGAGAGGGGGGAGCAGTTCTTC
CASSFTGLAERGEQFF
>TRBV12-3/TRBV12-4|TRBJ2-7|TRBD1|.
TGTGCCAGCAGTTCCCTCTTGGGGACAGGGGAAGAGCAGTACTTC
CASSSLLGTGEEQYF
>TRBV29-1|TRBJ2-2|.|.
TGCAGCGTTGAAAGTCGGATGGAGGGTACCGGGGAGCTGTTTTTT
CSVESRMEGTGELFF
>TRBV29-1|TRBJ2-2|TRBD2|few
TGCAGCGTTGGGTTAGCGGGAGTCACCGGGGAGCTGTTTTTT
CSVGLAGVTGELFF
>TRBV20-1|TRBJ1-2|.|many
TGCAGTGCACGGACAGAATCCTATGGCTACACCTTC
CSARTESYGYTF
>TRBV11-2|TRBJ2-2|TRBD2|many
TGTGCCAGCAGTCTGCGATTAGCGGGATTCACCGGGGAGCTGTTTTTT
CASSLRLAGFTGELFF
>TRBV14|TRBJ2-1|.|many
TGTGCCAGCAGCCAAGAGGGGGTAGTGTTCTTC
CASSQEGVVFF
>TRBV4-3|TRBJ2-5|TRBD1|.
TGCGCCAGCAGCCACCCTGACAGGGAGAAGGAGACCCAGTACTTC
CASSHPDREKETQYF
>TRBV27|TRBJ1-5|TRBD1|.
TGTGCCAGCAGTTTAATGACAGGGGACAATCAGCCCCAGCATTTT
CASSLMTGDNQPQHF
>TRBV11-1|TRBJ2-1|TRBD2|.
TGTGCCAGCAGCTTAGCGCTCGGGAGGGCCTCTACAAGGGATGAGCAGTTCTTC
CASSLALGRASTRDEQFF
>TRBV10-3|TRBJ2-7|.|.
TGTGCCATCAGTGACATAGCGGTCAACTCCTACGAGCAGTACTTC
CAISDIAVNSYEQYF
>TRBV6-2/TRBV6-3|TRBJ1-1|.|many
TGTGCCAGCAGTGGGGACGGAGCAGGCGGCCCTGAAGCTTTCTTT
CASSGDGAGGPEAFF
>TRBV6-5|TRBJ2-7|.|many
TGTGCCAGCAGTTACTCGTATGTGGATCTTGGGGACTCCTACGAGCAGTACTTC
CASSYSYVDLGDSYEQYF
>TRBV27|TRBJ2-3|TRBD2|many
TGTGCCAGCAGAAGCGGGAAGGCAGATACGCAGTATTTT
CASRSGKADTQYF
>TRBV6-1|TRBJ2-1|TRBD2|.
TGTGCCAGCAGTGTCAGCGGGGGAAACTACAATGAGCAGTTCTTC
CASSVSGGNYNEQFF
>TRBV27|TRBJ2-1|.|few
TGTGCCAGCAAGTCCCTCACGAGGGGGCAGTTCTTC
CASKSLTRGQFF
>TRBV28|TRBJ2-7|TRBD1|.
TGTGCCAGCACCACCGGACAGGTCAGGGAGCAGTACTTC
CASTTGQVREQYF
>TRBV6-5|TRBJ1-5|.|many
TGTGCCAGCAGTTACTCGGGGGGACATCAGCCCCAGCATTTT
CASSYSGGHQPQHF
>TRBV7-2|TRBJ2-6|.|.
TGTGCCAGCAGCTTAGGCTGGCAGGCTGGGGCCAACGTCCTGACTTTC
CASSLGWQAGANVLTF
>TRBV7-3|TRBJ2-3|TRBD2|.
TGTGCCAGCAGCCGGACTAGCGGGAGTGCAGATATGCAGTATTTT
CASSRTSGSADMQYF
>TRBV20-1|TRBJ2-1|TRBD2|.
TGCAGTGCCATCCCGGGACTAGCGGGCAGCTCCTACAATGAGCAGTTCTTC
CSAIPGLAGSSYNEQFF
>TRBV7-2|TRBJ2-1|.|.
TGTGCCAGCAGCTGGGGCGAGCCCTACAATGAGCAGTTCTTC
CASSWGEPYNEQFF
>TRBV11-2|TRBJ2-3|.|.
TGTGCCAGCAGCTTGAGGTCGATGGTAGCGGCTAGCAGAGATACGCAGTATTTT
CASSLRSMVAASRDTQYF
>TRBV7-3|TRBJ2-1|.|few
TGTGCCAGCAGTTTGTTGGTTAGCGGCTCCTACAATGAGCAGTTCTTC
CASSLLVSGSYNEQFF
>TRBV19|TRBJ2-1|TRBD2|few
TGTGCCAGTAGGGATCGGGGGAGGGGTGAGCAGTTCTTC
CASRDRGRGEQFF
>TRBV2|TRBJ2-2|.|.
TGTGCCAGCAAAGGGACTTTAAACACCGGGGAGCTGTTTTTT
CASKGTLNTGELFF